This T cell receptor beta chain was captured in a study of cytomegalovirus exposure and HLA in healthy donors. Overall study context: Unique TCR beta sequences numbering approximately 120 million came from 150 million to 200 million T cells in an earlier analysis. From HLA-typed donors, an early data release held roughly 89 million unique TCRs.

Whole-study results and caveats: Apart from CMV serostatus, no immune exposure information was available. Data from an earlier analysis indicated that most TCR beta V segments were productive either about 87% or about 30% of the time.

The CDR3 totals 14 residues. The V segment lost 7 bases and the J segment 5 bases; nucleotides outside the gene matches: 11. Germline lookup yields CDR1 SQVTM and CDR2 ANQGSEA. The PCR contained 60 Vbeta and 13 Jbeta primers. The repertoire was sequenced with immunoSEQ multiplex PCR; TCRdb's copy has only in-frame clones and lacks some. Seen here are around 130,000 clones, around 86% observed once, and the top ten hold roughly 2.2%. This clone has a single count. What it binds is not known. The chain links TRBV29-1 to TRBJ2-5; 9 nucleotides match TRBD2. What was sequenced was PBMCs. The receptor was derived from a woman aged 35 to 49 in good health and CMV-seronegative. The CDR3 DNA reads TGCAGCGCCACAGGAGCTAGCGGGGTTGAGACCCAGTACTTC. Protein sequence: CSATGASGVETQYF.